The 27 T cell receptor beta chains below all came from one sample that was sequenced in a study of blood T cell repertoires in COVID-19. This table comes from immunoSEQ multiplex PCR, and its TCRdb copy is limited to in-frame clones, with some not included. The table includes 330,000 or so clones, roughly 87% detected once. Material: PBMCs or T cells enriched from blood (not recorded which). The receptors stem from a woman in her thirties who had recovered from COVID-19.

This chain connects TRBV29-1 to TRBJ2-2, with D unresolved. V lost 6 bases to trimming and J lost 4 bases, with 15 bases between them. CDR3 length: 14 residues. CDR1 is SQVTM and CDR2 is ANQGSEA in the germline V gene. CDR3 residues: CSVRRLEVTGELFF. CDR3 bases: TGCAGCGTCCGAAGGCTAGAGGTCACCGGGGAGCTGTTTTTT.

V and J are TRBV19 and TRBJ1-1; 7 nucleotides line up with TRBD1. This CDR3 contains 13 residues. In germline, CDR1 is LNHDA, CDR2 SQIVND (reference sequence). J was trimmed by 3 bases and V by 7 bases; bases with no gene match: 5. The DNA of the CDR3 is TGTGCCAGTACCACAGGGGAGGACACTGAAGCTTTCTTT. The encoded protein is CASTTGEDTEAFF.

CDR3 amino acids: CATSDGQSNYGYTF. The CDR3 DNA follows: TGTGCCACCAGTGATGGGCAGTCTAACTATGGCTACACCTTC. The chain joins TRBV24-1 to TRBJ1-2, with no clear D. The CDR3 has 14 amino acids. Germline V CDR1 and CDR2: KGHDR, SFDVKD. Trimming took 3 bases from V and 0 from J, leaving 7 bases between them.

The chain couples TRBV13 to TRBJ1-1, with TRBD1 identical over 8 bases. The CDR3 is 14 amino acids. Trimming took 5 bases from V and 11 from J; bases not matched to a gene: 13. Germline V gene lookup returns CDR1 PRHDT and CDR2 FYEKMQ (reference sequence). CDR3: CASSPRTGRNEAFF. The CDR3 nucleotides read TGTGCCAGCAGCCCGCGGACAGGGAGAAATGAGGCTTTCTTT.

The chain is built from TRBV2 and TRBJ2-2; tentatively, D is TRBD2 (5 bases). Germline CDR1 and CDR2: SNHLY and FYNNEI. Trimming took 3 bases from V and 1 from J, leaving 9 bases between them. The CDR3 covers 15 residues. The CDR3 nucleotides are TGTGCCAGCAGTGACCCAGCGGTGAACACCGGGGAGCTGTTTTTT. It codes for CASSDPAVNTGELFF.

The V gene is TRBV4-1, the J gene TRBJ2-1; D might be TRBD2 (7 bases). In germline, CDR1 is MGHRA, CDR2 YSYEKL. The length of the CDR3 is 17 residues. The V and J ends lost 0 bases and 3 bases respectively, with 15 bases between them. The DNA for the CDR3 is TGCGCCAGCAGCCAAGATTGGGCGGGGGCTGGCTACAATGAGCAGTTCTTC. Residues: CASSQDWAGAGYNEQFF.

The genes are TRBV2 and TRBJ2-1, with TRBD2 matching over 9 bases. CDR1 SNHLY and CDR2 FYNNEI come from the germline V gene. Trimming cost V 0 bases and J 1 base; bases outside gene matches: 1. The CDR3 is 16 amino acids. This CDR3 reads CASSEASGGSYNEQFF. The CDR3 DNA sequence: TGTGCCAGCAGTGAAGCTAGCGGGGGATCCTACAATGAGCAGTTCTTC.

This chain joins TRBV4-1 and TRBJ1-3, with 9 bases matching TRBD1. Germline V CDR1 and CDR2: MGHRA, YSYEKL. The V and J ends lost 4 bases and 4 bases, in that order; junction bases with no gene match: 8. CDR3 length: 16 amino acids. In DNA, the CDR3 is TGCGCCAGCAGCCTTCCCGCCGGGACAGGGGGAAACACCATATATTTT. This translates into CASSLPAGTGGNTIYF.

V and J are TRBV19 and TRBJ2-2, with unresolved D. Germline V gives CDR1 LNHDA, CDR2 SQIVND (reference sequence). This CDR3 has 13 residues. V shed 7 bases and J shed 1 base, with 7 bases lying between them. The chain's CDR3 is CASIEQNTGELFF. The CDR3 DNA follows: TGTGCCAGTATCGAACAGAACACCGGGGAGCTGTTTTTT.

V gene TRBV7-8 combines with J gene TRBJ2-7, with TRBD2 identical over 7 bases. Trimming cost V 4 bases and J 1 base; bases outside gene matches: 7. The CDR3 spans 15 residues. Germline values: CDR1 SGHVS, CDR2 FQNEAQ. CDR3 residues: CASSSPGGRSYEQYF. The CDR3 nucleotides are TGTGCCAGCAGCTCCCCTGGCGGGAGATCCTACGAGCAGTACTTC.

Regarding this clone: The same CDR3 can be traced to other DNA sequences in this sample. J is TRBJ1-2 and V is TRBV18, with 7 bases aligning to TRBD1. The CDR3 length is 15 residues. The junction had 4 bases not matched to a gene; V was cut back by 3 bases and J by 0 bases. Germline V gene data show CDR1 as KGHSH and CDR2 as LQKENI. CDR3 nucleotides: TGTGCCAGCTCACCCCGGACAGGAGCTAACTATGGCTACACCTTC. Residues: CASSPRTGANYGYTF. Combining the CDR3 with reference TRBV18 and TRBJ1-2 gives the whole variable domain NAGVMQNPRHLVRRRGQEARLRCSPMKGHSHVYWYRQLPEEGLKFMVYLQKENIIDESGMPKERFSAEFPKEGPSILRIQQVVRGDSAAYFCASSPRTGANYGYTFGSGTRLTVV.

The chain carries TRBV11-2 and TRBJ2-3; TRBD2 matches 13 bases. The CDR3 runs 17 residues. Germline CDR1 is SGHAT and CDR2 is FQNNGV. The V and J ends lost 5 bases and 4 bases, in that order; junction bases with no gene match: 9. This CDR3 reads CASSVRGTSGISDTQYF. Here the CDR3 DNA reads TGTGCCAGCAGCGTAAGAGGGACTAGCGGGATCTCAGATACGCAGTATTTT. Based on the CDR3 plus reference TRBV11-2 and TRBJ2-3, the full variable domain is EAGVAQSPRYKIIEKRQSVAFWCNPISGHATLYWYQQILGQGPKLLIQFQNNGVVDDSQLPKDRFSAERLKGVDSTLKIQPAKLEDSAVYLCASSVRGTSGISDTQYFGPGTRLTVL.

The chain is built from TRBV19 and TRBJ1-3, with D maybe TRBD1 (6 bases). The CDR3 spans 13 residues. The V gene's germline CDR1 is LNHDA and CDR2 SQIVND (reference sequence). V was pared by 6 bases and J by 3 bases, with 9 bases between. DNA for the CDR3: TGTGCCAGTAGCGGGGGGCTTGGAAACACCATATATTTT. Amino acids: CASSGGLGNTIYF.

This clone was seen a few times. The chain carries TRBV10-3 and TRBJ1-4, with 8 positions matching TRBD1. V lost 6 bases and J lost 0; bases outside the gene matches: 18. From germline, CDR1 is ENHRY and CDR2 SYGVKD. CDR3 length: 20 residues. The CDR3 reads CAISPGGALGVDATNEKLFF. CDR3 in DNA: TGTGCCATCAGCCCAGGGGGCGCATTAGGTGTCGATGCAACTAATGAAAAACTGTTTTTT.

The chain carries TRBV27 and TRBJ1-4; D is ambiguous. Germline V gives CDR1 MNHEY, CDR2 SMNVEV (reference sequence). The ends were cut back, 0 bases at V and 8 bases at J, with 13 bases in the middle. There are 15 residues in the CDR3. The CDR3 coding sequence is TGTGCCAGCAGTTTATCGCCGGGGTTGGGGGAAAAACTGTTTTTT. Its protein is CASSLSPGLGEKLFF.

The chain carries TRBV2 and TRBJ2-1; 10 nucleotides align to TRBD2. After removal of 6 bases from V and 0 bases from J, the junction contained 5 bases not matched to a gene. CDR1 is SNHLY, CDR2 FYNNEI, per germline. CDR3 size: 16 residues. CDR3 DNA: TGTGCCAGCAGGGGACTAGCGTCTGGCTCCTACAATGAGCAGTTCTTC. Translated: CASRGLASGSYNEQFF.

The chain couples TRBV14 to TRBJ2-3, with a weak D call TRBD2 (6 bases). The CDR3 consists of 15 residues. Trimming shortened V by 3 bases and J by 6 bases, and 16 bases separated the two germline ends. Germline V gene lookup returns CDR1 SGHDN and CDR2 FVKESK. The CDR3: CASSQGTSFSDTQYF. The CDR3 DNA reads TGTGCCAGCAGCCAGGGGACTTCGTTTTCGGATACGCAGTATTTT.

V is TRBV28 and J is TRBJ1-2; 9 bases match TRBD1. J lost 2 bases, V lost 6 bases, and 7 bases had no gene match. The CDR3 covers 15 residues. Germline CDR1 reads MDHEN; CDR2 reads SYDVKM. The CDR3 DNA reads TGTGCCAGCAGAACCGAAGGGACAGGGAACTATGGCTACACCTTC. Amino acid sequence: CASRTEGTGNYGYTF.

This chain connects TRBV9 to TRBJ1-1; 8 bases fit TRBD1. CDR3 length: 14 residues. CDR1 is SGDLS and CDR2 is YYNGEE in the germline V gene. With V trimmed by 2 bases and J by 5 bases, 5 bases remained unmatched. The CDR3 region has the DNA TGTGCCAGCAGCGTGCAGGGGGCGGGTACTGAAGCTTTCTTT. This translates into CASSVQGAGTEAFF.

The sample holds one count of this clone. The CDR3 DNA reads TGTGCCAGCAGCTGGGGACTACCTAGCACAGATACGCAGTATTTT. It encodes CASSWGLPSTDTQYF. The chain combines TRBV5-4 with TRBJ2-3; 7 bases line up with TRBD2. Unmatched junction bases numbered 4, after V lost 3 bases and J lost 0 bases. This CDR3 has 15 amino acids. Germline CDR1 reads SGHNT; CDR2 reads YYREEE (reference sequence). Drawing the rest from reference TRBV5-4 and TRBJ2-3, the complete variable domain is ETGVTQSPTHLIKTRGQQVTLRCSSQSGHNTVSWYQQALGQGPQFIFQYYREEENGRGNFPPRFSGLQFPNYSSELNVNALELDDSALYLCASSWGLPSTDTQYFGPGTRLTVL.

The CDR3 loop reads CASSLYSGGSTDTQYF. As DNA, the CDR3 is TGTGCCAGCAGCCTCTATAGCGGGGGGAGCACAGATACGCAGTATTTT. J is TRBJ2-3 and V is TRBV7-3; 10 bases agree with TRBD2. The CDR3 contains 16 residues. Trimming at V came to 5 bases and at J to 0 bases, leaving 5 bases not matched to a gene. Germline values: CDR1 SGHTA, CDR2 FQGTGA.

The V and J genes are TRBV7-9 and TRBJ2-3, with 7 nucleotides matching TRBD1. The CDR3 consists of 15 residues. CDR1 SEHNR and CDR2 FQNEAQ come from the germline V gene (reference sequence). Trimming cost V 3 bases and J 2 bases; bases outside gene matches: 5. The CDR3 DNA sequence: TGTGCCAGCAGCTTGGACAGGCGCCCCACAGATACGCAGTATTTT. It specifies CASSLDRRPTDTQYF. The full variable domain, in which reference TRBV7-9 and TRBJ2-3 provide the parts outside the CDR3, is DTGVSQNPRHKITKRGQNVTFRCDPISEHNRLYWYRQTLGQGPEFLTYFQNEAQLEKSRLLSDRFSAERPKGSFSTLEIQRTEQGDSAMYLCASSLDRRPTDTQYFGPGTRLTVL.

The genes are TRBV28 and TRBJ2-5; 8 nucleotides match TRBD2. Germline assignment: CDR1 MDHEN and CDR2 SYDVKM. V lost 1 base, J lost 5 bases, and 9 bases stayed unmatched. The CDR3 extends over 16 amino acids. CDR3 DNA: TGTGCCAGCAGTTTATTAACTAGCGGAGACGGGGAGACCCAGTACTTC. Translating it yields CASSLLTSGDGETQYF.

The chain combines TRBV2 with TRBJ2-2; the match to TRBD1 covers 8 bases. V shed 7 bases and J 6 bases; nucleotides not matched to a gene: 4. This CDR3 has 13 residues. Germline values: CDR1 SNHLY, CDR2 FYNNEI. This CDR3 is CASTPQGAGELFF. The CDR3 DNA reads TGTGCCAGCACCCCACAGGGGGCCGGGGAGCTGTTTTTT.

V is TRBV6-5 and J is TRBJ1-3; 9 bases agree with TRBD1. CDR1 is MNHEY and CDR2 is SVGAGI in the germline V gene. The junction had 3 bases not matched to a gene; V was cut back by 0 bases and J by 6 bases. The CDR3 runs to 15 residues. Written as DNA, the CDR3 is TGTGCCAGCAGTTACTCGTGGGACAGGGTAAACACCATATATTTT. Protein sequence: CASSYSWDRVNTIYF.

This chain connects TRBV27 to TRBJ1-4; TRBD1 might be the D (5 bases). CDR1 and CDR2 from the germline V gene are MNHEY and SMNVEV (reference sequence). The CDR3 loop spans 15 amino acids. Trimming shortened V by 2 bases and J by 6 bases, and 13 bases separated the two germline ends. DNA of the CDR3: TGTGCCAGCAGTTTAGAAGGCAGGGCGTATGAAAAACTGTTTTTT. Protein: CASSLEGRAYEKLFF.

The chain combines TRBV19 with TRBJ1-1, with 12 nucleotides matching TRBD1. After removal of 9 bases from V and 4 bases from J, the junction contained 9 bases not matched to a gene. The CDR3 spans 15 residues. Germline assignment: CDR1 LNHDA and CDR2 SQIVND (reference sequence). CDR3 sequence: CASARDRGRTTEAFF. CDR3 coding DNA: TGTGCCAGCGCCCGGGACAGGGGGCGCACCACTGAAGCTTTCTTT.